Listed below are T cell receptor beta chains from one sample, sequenced in a study of cytomegalovirus exposure and HLA in healthy donors. Clones were sequenced by immunoSEQ multiplex PCR, and TCRdb holds only the in-frame ones, with some missing. The sample holds 100,000 to 150,000 clones; around 81% are singletons and the top ten take 1.2%. Sequencing was carried out using PBMCs. All receptors derive from a female donor in good health and CMV-seronegative. The CDR3 runs from the conserved cysteine through the conserved F or W. Where a row states a size, it is once, few, many or the class of an expanded clone; other rows omit it.

TRBV7-9	TRBJ1-4	NA	CASSLRSSGNFEKLFF
TRBV5-5	TRBJ1-6	NA	CASSLYRGENSPLHF
TRBV14	TRBJ2-7	NA	CASSQDRRSGGSSYEQYF
TRBV7-9	TRBJ2-3	NA	CASSLAGRADTQYF
TRBV2	TRBJ2-6	NA	CASGTSEISGANVLTF
TRBV7-9	TRBJ1-5	NA	CASSLGRVPQPQHF
TRBV6-6	TRBJ1-5	NA	CASSYSELSNQPQHF
TRBV7-8	NA	NA	CASSLGRTSGTYEQYF
TRBV7-9	TRBJ2-3	NA	CASRIRQEADTQYF
TRBV28	TRBJ1-3	NA	CASSFTSRGISGNTIYF
TRBV2	TRBJ2-6	NA	CASSEAGGAGANVLTF
TRBV9	TRBJ2-2	NA	CASSVDSPTNTGELFF
TRBV5-4	TRBJ1-4	NA	CASSPDNRGKRSNEKLFF
TRBV19	TRBJ1-4	NA	CASSDRISGEKLFF
TRBV6-5	TRBJ2-7	NA	CASSGLAGNYEQYF
TRBV18	TRBJ1-6	few	CASSPGTDQNSPLHF
TRBV11-2	TRBJ2-6	few	CASSPLGEVSGANVLTF
TRBV5-8	TRBJ2-4	NA	CASSLGWDRIAKNIQYF
TRBV19	TRBJ1-2	NA	CASSSGTVQGVWLYGYTF
TRBV11-2	TRBJ2-7	NA	CASSGIAGGYEQYF
TRBV6-6	TRBJ2-2	NA	CASTNAAPLTGELFF
TRBV15	TRBJ2-2	NA	CATADRTNTGELFF
TRBV19	TRBJ1-5	NA	CASSIGYRDRQDQPQHF
TRBV6-1	TRBJ1-5	NA	CASSELLGVYSNQPQHF
TRBV13	TRBJ2-7	NA	CASSFRRAYEQYF
TRBV18	TRBJ1-2	few	CASSQSSGTGQYRYTF
TRBV27	TRBJ2-2	NA	CASSSSGPNNDGELFF
TRBV6-1	TRBJ2-3	once	CASSAGTPPDTQYF
TRBV5-1	TRBJ1-1	once	CASRQERNTEAFF
TRBV7-3	TRBJ1-1	NA	CASSTQGPVATEAFF
TRBV28	TRBJ1-4	once	CASGLGQGKLFF
TRBV7-9	TRBJ1-2	few	CASSLENSGYTF
TRBV5-1	TRBJ1-6	NA	CASSLAGQGSSPLHF
TRBV5-4	TRBJ1-6	NA	CASSLWELNSPLHF
TRBV5-6	TRBJ2-7	NA	CASSRGGNSYEQYF
TRBV4-1	TRBJ2-1	NA	CASSREAEGYNEQFF
TRBV11-2	TRBJ1-3	once	CASSATVPGNTIYF
TRBV7-3	TRBJ2-2	few	CASSITPGPGELFF
TRBV5-5	TRBJ2-7	NA	CASTPPGGGVGEQYF
TRBV28	TRBJ2-5	NA	CASRLTGNQETQYF
TRBV7-9	TRBJ2-5	NA	CASSPGGGGAFLETQYF
TRBV27	TRBJ2-5	NA	CASSFGGSETQYF
TRBV25-1	TRBJ2-3	NA	CASSELGGGTDTQYF
TRBV28	TRBJ2-6	NA	CASSLSLLSGANVLTF
TRBV6-1	TRBJ1-2	NA	CASSPSRYGYTF
TRBV5-1	TRBJ2-1	NA	CASSLGQGRSYNEQFF
TRBV21-1	TRBJ2-5	NA	CASITSPRGAGETQYF
TRBV5-4	TRBJ1-2	few	CASSSSETVDRLF
TRBV28	TRBJ2-3	NA	CASSLPSGLARSTDTQYF
TRBV30	TRBJ2-1	NA	CAWSGSASRSYYEQFF
TRBV19	TRBJ2-1	NA	CASSTRGTGGEREGRRGFF
TRBV5-1	TRBJ2-7	once	CASSLVSGVYEQYF
TRBV19	TRBJ2-6	NA	CASSVGIGGPNVLTF
TRBV7-8	TRBJ1-1	NA	CASSLRTGMSTEAFF
TRBV13	TRBJ2-7	NA	CASSFGDRVVGEQYF
TRBV28	TRBJ2-7	few	CASGSDRPSYEQYF
TRBV25-1	TRBJ1-1	NA	CASSLPGLNTEAFF
TRBV2	TRBJ1-3	NA	CASRQQGLSGNTIYF
TRBV6-6	TRBJ2-7	NA	CASSYRVIGGSYEQYF